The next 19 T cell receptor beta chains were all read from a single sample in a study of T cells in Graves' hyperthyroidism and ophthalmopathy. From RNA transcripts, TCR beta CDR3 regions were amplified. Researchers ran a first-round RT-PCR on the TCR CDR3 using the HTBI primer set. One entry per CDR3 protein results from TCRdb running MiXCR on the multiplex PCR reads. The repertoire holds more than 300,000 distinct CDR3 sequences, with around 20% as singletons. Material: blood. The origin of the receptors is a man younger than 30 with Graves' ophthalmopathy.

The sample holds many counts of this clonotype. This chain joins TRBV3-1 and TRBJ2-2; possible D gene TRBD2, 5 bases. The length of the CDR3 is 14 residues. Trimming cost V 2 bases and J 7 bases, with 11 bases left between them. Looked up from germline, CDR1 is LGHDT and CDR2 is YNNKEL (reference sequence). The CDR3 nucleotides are TGTGCCAGCAGCCAAATAGGACTCGACGGGGAGCTGTTTTTT. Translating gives CASSQIGLDGELFF.

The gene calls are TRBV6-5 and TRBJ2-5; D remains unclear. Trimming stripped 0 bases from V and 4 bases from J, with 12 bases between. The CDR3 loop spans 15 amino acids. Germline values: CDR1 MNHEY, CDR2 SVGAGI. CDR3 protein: CASSYSELRGETQYF. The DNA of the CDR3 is TGTGCCAGCAGTTACTCGGAATTAAGAGGAGAGACCCAGTACTTC.

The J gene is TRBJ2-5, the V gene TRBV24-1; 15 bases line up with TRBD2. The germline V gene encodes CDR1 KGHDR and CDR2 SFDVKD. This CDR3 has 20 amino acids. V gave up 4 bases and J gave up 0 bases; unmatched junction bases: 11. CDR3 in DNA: TGTGCCACCAGTGACGGACTAGCGGGGGGGCCATTTTACCACCAAGAGACCCAGTACTTC. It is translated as CATSDGLAGGPFYHQETQYF.

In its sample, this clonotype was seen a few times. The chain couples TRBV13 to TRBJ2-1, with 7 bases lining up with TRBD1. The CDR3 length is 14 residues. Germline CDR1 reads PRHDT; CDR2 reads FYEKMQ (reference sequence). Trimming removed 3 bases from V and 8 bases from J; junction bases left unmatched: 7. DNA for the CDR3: TGTGCCAGCAGCTTTCTCCCGGGACAGTATGAGCAGTTCTTC. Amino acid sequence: CASSFLPGQYEQFF.

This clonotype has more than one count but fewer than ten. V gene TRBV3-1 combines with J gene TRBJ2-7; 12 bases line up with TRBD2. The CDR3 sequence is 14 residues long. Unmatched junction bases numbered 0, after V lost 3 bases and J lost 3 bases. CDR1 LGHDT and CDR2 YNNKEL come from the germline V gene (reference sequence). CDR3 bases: TGTGCCAGCAGCCAGGGACTAGCGGGCTACGAGCAGTACTTC. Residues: CASSQGLAGYEQYF.

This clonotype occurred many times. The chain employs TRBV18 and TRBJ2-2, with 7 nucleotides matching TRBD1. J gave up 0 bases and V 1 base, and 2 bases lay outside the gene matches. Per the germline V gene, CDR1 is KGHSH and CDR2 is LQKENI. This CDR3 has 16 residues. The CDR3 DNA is TGTGCCAGCTCACCACAGGGGGCGGCGAACACCGGGGAGCTGTTTTTT. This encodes CASSPQGAANTGELFF.

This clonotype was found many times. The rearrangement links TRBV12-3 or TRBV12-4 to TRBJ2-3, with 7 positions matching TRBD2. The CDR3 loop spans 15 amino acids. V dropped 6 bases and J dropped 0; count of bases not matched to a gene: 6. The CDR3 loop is CASSNKRGSTDTQYF. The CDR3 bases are TGTGCCAGCAGCAATAAGCGGGGAAGCACAGATACGCAGTATTTT.

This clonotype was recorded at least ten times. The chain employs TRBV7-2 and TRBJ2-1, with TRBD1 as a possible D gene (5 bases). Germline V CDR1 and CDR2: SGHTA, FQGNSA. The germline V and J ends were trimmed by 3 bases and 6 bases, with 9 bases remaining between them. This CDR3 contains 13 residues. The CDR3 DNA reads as TGTGCCAGCAGCTTTCTAGGGGTCAATGAGCAGTTCTTC. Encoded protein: CASSFLGVNEQFF.

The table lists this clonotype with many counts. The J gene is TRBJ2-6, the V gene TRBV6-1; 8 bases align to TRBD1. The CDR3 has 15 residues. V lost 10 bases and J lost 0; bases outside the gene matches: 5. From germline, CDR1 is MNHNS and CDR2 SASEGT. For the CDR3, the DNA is TGTGCCACGGACAGGGAAGGCTCTGGGGCCAACGTCCTGACTTTC. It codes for CATDREGSGANVLTF.

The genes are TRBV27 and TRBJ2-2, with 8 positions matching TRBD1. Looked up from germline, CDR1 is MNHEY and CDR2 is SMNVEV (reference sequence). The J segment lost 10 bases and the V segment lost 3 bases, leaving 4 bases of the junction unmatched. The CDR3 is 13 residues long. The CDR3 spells CASSFGQGVELFF. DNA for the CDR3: TGTGCCAGCAGTTTCGGACAGGGAGTGGAGCTGTTTTTT.

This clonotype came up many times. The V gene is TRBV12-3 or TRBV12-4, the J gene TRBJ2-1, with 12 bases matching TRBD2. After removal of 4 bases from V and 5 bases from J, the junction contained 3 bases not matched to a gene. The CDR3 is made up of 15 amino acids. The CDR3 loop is CASSSLAGGHNEQFF. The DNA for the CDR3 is TGTGCCAGCAGTTCCCTAGCGGGGGGGCACAATGAGCAGTTCTTC.

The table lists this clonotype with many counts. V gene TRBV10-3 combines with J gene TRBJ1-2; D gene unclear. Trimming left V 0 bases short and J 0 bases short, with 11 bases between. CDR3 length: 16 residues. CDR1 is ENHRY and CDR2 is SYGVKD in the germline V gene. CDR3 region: CAISESIDQTNYGYTF. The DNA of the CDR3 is TGTGCCATCAGTGAGTCGATAGACCAGACTAACTATGGCTACACCTTC.

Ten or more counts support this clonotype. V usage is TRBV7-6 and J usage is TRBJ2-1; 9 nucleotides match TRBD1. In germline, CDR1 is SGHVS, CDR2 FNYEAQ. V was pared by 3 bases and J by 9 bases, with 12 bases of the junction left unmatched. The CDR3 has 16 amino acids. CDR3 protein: CASSFLRDRDAGEQFF. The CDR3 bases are TGTGCCAGCAGCTTCCTCCGGGACAGGGATGCGGGTGAGCAGTTCTTC. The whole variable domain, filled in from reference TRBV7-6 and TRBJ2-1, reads GAGVSQSPRYKVTKRGQDVALRCDPISGHVSLYWYRQALGQGPEFLTYFNYEAQQDKSGLPNDRFSAERPEGSISTLTIQRTEQRDSAMYRCASSFLRDRDAGEQFFGPGTRLTVL.

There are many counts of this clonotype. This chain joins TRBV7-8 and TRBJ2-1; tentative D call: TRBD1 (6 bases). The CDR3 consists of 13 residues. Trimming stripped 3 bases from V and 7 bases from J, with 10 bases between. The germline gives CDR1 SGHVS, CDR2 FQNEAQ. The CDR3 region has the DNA TGTGCCAGCAGCTTGGGACACCTAAATGAGCAGTTCTTC. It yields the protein CASSLGHLNEQFF.

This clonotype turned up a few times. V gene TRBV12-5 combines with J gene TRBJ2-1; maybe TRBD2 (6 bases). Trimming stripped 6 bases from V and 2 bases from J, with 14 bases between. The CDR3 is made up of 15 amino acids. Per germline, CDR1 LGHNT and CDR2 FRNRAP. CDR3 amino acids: CASGRLAGPYNEQFF. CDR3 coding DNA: TGTGCTAGTGGGAGGCTGGCGGGGCCCTACAATGAGCAGTTCTTC.

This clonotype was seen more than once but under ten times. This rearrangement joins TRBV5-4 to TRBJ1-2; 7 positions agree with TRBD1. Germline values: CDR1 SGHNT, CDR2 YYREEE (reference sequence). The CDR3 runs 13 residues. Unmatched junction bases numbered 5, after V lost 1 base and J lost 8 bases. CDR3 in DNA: TGTGCCAGCAGCTTGACCGGGACAGTCGGCTACACCTTC. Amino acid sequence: CASSLTGTVGYTF. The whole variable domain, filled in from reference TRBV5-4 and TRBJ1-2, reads ETGVTQSPTHLIKTRGQQVTLRCSSQSGHNTVSWYQQALGQGPQFIFQYYREEENGRGNFPPRFSGLQFPNYSSELNVNALELDDSALYLCASSLTGTVGYTFGSGTRLTVV.

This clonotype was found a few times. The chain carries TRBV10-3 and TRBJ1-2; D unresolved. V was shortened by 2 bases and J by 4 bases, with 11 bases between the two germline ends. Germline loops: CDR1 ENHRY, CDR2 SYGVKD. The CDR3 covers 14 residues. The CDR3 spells CAISEGGLVYGYTF. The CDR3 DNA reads TGTGCCATCAGTGAGGGAGGCCTAGTCTATGGCTACACCTTC.

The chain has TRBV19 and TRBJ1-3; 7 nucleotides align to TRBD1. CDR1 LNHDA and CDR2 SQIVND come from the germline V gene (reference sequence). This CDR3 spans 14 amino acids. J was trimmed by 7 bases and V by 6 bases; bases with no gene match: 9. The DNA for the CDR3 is TGTGCCAGTAGCCCGGACAGGATTATCAACACCATATATTTT. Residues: CASSPDRIINTIYF.

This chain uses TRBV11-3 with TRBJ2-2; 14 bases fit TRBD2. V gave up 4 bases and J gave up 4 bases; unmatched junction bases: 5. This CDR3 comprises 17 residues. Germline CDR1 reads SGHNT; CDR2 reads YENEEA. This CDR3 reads CASSWGLAGELTGELFF. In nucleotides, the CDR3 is TGTGCCAGCAGCTGGGGACTAGCGGGGGAACTCACCGGGGAGCTGTTTTTT.